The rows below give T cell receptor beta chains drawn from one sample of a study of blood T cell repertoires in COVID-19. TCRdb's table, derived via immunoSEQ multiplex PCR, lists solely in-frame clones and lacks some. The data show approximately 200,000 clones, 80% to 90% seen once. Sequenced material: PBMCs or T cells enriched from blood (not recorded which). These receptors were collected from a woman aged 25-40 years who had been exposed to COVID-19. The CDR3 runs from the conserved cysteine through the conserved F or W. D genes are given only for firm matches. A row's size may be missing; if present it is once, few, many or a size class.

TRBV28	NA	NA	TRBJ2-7	CACNPGTSDYEQYF	TGTGCCTGTAACCCCGGGACTTCAGACTACGAGCAGTACTTC
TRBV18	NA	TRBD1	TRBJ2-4	CASSAMGQGKAKNIQYF	TGTGCCAGCTCAGCTATGGGACAGGGGAAAGCCAAAAACATTCAGTACTTC
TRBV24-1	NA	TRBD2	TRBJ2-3	CAIKGRAGDTQYF	TGTGCCATAAAAGGGAGGGCGGGAGATACGCAGTATTTT
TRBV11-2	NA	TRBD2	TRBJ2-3	CASSLDTDPSGGSTDTQYF	TGTGCCAGCAGCTTAGATACCGACCCTAGCGGAGGGAGCACAGATACGCAGTATTTT
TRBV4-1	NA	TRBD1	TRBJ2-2	CASSPSTGTGELFF	TGCGCCAGCAGCCCCTCGACAGGGACCGGGGAGCTGTTTTTT
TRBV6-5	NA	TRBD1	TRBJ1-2	CASSSRQGARGYTF	TGTGCCAGCAGCTCCAGGCAGGGGGCGCGTGGCTACACCTTC
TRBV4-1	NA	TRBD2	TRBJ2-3	CASSLVQREGQYF	TGCGCCAGCAGCCTAGTACAGCGGGAGGGGCAGTATTTT
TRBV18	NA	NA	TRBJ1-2	CASSFFRATGDYGYTF	TGTGCCAGCTCCTTCTTCCGGGCCACGGGGGACTATGGCTACACCTTC
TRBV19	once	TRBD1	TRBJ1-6	CASSPHYRGYNSPLHF	TGTGCCAGTAGTCCCCATTACAGGGGGTATAATTCACCCCTCCACTTT
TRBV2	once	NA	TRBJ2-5	CASSIEFQETQYF	TGTGCCAGCAGTATAGAGTTCCAAGAGACCCAGTACTTC
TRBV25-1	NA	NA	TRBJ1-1	CASSYVGGTEAFF	TGTGCCAGCAGTTACGTGGGGGGGACTGAAGCTTTCTTT
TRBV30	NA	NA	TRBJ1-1	CAWRPQGMYTEAFF	TGTGCCTGGAGACCCCAGGGGATGTACACTGAAGCTTTCTTT
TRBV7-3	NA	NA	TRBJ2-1	CASSLGGVYEQFF	TGTGCCAGCAGCTTAGGCGGGGTCTATGAGCAGTTCTTC
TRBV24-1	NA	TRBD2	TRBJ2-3	CATSEREGTTDTQYF	TGTGCCACCAGTGAGCGGGAGGGTACGACAGATACGCAGTATTTT
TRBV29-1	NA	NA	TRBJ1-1	CSVVRAPGLNTEAFF	TGCAGCGTTGTCCGCGCGCCAGGATTGAACACTGAAGCTTTCTTT
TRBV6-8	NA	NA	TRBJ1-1	CASTPTDNTEAFF	TGTGCCAGCACCCCCACAGACAACACTGAAGCTTTCTTT
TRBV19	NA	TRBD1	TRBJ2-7	CASSIDWDRAQEQYF	TGTGCCAGTAGTATAGATTGGGACAGGGCGCAAGAGCAGTACTTC
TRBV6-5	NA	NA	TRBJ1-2	CASSYSRGNGYTF	TGTGCCAGCAGTTACTCAAGGGGAAACGGCTACACCTTC
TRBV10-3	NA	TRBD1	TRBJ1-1	CAVGTESNTEAFF	TGTGCCGTCGGGACAGAGTCAAACACTGAAGCTTTCTTT
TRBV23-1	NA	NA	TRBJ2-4	CASGIRQGGNIQYF	TGCGCCAGCGGGATCAGACAGGGAGGAAACATTCAGTACTTC
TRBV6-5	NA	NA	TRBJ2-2	CASSYTKAGELFF	TGTGCCAGCAGTTACACTAAGGCCGGGGAGCTGTTTTTT
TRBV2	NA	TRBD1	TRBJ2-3	CASRTGGGNTQYF	TGTGCCAGCAGGACAGGGGGCGGCAATACGCAGTATTTT
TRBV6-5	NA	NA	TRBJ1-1	CASSYWGGTMNTEAFF	TGTGCCAGCAGTTATTGGGGGGGGACCATGAACACTGAAGCTTTCTTT
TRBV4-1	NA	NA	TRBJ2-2	CASSAPGNTGELFF	TGCGCCAGCAGCGCCCCAGGGAACACCGGGGAGCTGTTTTTT
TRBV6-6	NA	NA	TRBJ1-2	CASSYSQSGNYGYTF	TGTGCCAGCAGTTACTCCCAATCGGGTAACTATGGCTACACCTTC
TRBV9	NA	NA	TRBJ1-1	CASSPRAGRDTEAFF	TGTGCCAGCAGCCCAAGGGCTGGGCGGGACACTGAAGCTTTCTTT
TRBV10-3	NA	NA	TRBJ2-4	CAISEPELGAKNIQYF	TGTGCCATCAGTGAGCCCGAACTCGGGGCCAAAAACATTCAGTACTTC
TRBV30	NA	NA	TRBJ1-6	CAWSGPGQNNSPLHF	TGTGCCTGGAGTGGTCCCGGACAGAATAATTCACCCCTCCACTTT
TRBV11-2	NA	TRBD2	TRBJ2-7	CASSLVRAGLSYEQYF	TGTGCCAGCAGCTTAGTAAGAGCGGGGCTATCCTACGAGCAGTACTTC
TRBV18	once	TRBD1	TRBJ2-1	CASSSGTGNEQFF	TGTGCCAGCTCATCCGGGACAGGCAATGAGCAGTTCTTC
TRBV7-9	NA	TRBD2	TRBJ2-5	CASRLAGASGETQYF	TGTGCCAGCCGACTAGCGGGAGCGTCTGGGGAGACCCAGTACTTC
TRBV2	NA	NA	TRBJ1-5	CASKAGVVNQPQHF	TGTGCCAGCAAGGCAGGGGTCGTCAATCAGCCCCAGCATTTT
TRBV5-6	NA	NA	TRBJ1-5	CASSLTPVGNQPQHF	TGTGCCAGCAGCTTGACCCCGGTCGGGAATCAGCCCCAGCATTTT
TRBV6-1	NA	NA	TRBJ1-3	CASSAKGLPSGNTIYF	TGTGCCAGCAGTGCCAAGGGGCTTCCCTCTGGAAACACCATATATTTT
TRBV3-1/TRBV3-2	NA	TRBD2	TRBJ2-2	CASSQGVAGAGELFF	TGTGCCAGCAGCCAAGGAGTAGCGGGAGCCGGGGAGCTGTTTTTT
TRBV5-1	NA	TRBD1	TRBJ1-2	CASSPNSADRGAYGYTF	TGCGCCAGCAGCCCGAACAGTGCGGACAGGGGCGCCTATGGCTACACCTTC